Below, 23 T cell receptor beta chains from the same sample are listed, as sequenced in a study of blood T cell repertoires in COVID-19 (dated by TCRdb to 2020 to 2022). Library preparation was by the immunoSEQ multiplex PCR assay. The table comes from immuneACCESS by way of TCRdb, which keeps in-frame sequences with V and J called. Part of the clones is missing from these tables; in studies checked, under half for an unresolved V gene and the rest for unknown reasons. This sample holds roughly 120,000 clones; 80% to 90% were observed only once. Roughly 30% of the sample is in the top ten clones. Sample: peripheral blood. Receptor source: a woman in her 70s with acute or convalescent COVID-19.

The V gene is TRBV28, the J gene TRBJ1-4; D uncertain. CDR3 length: 14 residues. Per germline, CDR1 MDHEN and CDR2 SYDVKM. Trimming removed 5 bases at V and 2 bases at J, with 9 bases between. The CDR3 DNA follows: TGTGCCAGCAGTATCAGGCACACTAATGAAAAACTGTTTTTT. It is translated as CASSIRHTNEKLFF. The full variable domain, rest sourced from reference TRBV28 and TRBJ1-4, is DVKVTQSSRYLVKRTGEKVFLECVQDMDHENMFWYRQDPGLGLRLIYFSYDVKMKEKGDIPEGYSVSREKKERFSLILESASTNQTSMYLCASSIRHTNEKLFFGSGTQLSVL.

This chain joins TRBV19 and TRBJ2-3; 8 bases align to TRBD2. Trimming cost V 7 bases and J 3 bases; bases outside gene matches: 6. Per germline, CDR1 LNHDA and CDR2 SQIVND (reference sequence). CDR3 size: 14 residues. The CDR3, as DNA: TGTGCCAGTAAGGAGCGGGGGCCAACAGATACGCAGTATTTT. Its protein product is CASKERGPTDTQYF.

The V and J genes are TRBV12-5 and TRBJ2-3; 16 bases fit TRBD2. V was pared by 6 bases and J by 4 bases, with 7 bases of the junction left unmatched. This CDR3 has 17 residues. Germline lookup yields CDR1 LGHNT and CDR2 FRNRAP. The CDR3 region is CASGRGTSGGAADTQYF. The CDR3 DNA follows: TGTGCTAGTGGGAGAGGGACTAGCGGGGGGGCCGCAGATACGCAGTATTTT. Filled out from reference TRBV12-5 and TRBJ2-3, the complete variable domain reads DARVTQTPRHKVTEMGQEVTMRCQPILGHNTVFWYRQTMMQGLELLAYFRNRAPLDDSGMPKDRFSAEMPDATLATLKIQPSEPRDSAVYFCASGRGTSGGAADTQYFGPGTRLTVL.

This clone was counted a few times. V is TRBV4-1 and J is TRBJ1-2, with 7 bases aligning to TRBD1. The CDR3 length is 21 residues. V lost 0 bases to trimming and J lost 4 bases; unmatched junction nucleotides: 23. CDR1 MGHRA and CDR2 YSYEKL come from the germline V gene. The CDR3 protein is CASSQDGVLTGQSPAGYGYTF. The CDR3 bases are TGCGCCAGCAGCCAAGATGGAGTATTAACGGGACAGTCCCCCGCGGGCTATGGCTACACCTTC.

The gene calls are TRBV28 and TRBJ1-2; D may be TRBD1 (6 bases). The germline V gene encodes CDR1 MDHEN and CDR2 SYDVKM. There are 11 residues in the CDR3. V was shortened by 4 bases and J by 7 bases, with 7 bases between the two germline ends. CDR3 nucleotide sequence: TGTGCCAGCAGTTACAGGGTTGGCTACACCTTC. It codes for CASSYRVGYTF.

V usage is TRBV18 and J usage is TRBJ1-5; D is perhaps TRBD1 (5 bases). V gave up 3 bases and J gave up 3 bases, with 12 bases separating them. Germline lookup yields CDR1 KGHSH and CDR2 LQKENI. The CDR3 sequence is 15 residues long. The CDR3 region is CASSPGGESNQPQHF. CDR3 bases: TGTGCCAGCTCACCCGGAGGGGAATCCAATCAGCCCCAGCATTTT.

The chain carries TRBV15 and TRBJ2-5; D perhaps matches TRBD2 (6 bases). This CDR3 comprises 13 residues. Germline assignment: CDR1 LNHNV and CDR2 YYDKDF (reference sequence). Trimming took off 7 bases at V and 5 bases at J, with 14 bases between the two ends. As DNA, the CDR3 is TGTGCCACCAAGGCGGGGACCCAGGAGACCCAGTACTTC. Translated: CATKAGTQETQYF. Using reference TRBV15 and TRBJ2-5 for the parts outside the CDR3, the full variable domain is DAMVIQNPRYQVTQFGKPVTLSCSQTLNHNVMYWYQQKSSQAPKLLFHYYDKDFNNEADTPDNFQSRRPNTSFCFLDIRSPGLGDTAMYLCATKAGTQETQYFGPGTRLLVL.

This clone showed up just once. The chain links TRBV2 to TRBJ1-4; unclear D gene. Germline V gene lookup returns CDR1 SNHLY and CDR2 FYNNEI. CDR3 length: 14 amino acids. Trimming removed 4 bases at V and 4 bases at J, with 10 bases between. Here the CDR3 DNA reads TGTGCCAGCAGTGTGGCAGAATATAATGAAAAACTGTTTTTT. Protein: CASSVAEYNEKLFF.

The chain is built from TRBV4-1 and TRBJ2-1; no definite D call. The CDR3 consists of 15 residues. Per germline, CDR1 MGHRA and CDR2 YSYEKL. Trimming cost V 4 bases and J 4 bases, with 14 bases left between them. CDR3 protein: CASSPQLSVYNEQFF. The DNA of the CDR3 is TGCGCCAGCAGCCCACAGCTTAGTGTTTACAATGAGCAGTTCTTC.

As DNA, the CDR3 is TGTGCCAGCAGCAACCGCGGGGGACCTAATACGCAGTATTTT. This translates into CASSNRGGPNTQYF. The chain is built from TRBV7-9 and TRBJ2-3, with TRBD2 matching 7 bases. The J segment lost 7 bases and the V segment lost 5 bases, leaving 9 bases of the junction unmatched. From germline, CDR1 is SEHNR and CDR2 FQNEAQ (reference sequence). This CDR3 region has 14 residues.

This CDR3 reads CASSFVIRYEQYF. The CDR3 DNA reads as TGTGCCAGCAGTTTCGTTATTCGCTACGAGCAGTACTTC. This chain links TRBV27 with TRBJ2-7; D gene unclear. The V end was cut by 3 bases, the J end by 3 bases, with 9 bases between. CDR3 length: 13 amino acids. Germline lookup yields CDR1 MNHEY and CDR2 SMNVEV (reference sequence).

This clone was found a few times. This chain joins TRBV7-3 and TRBJ1-6; D perhaps matches TRBD1 (6 bases). In germline, CDR1 is SGHTA, CDR2 FQGTGA. The CDR3 contains 15 residues. Deletions cut 2 bases from V and 7 bases from J, with 12 bases between. The CDR3 here is CASSLQGMRNSPLHF. Written as DNA, the CDR3 is TGTGCCAGCAGCTTACAGGGGATGAGGAATTCACCCCTCCACTTT. The full variable domain, rest sourced from reference TRBV7-3 and TRBJ1-6, is GAGVSQTPSNKVTEKGKYVELRCDPISGHTALYWYRQSLGQGPEFLIYFQGTGAADDSGLPNDRFFAVRPEGSVSTLKIQRTERGDSAVYLCASSLQGMRNSPLHFGNGTRLTVT.

This chain connects TRBV6-4 to TRBJ1-1, with D possibly TRBD1 on 6 matching bases. Germline CDR1 MRHNA, CDR2 SNTAGT. The germline V and J ends were trimmed by 3 bases and 4 bases, with 9 bases remaining between them. The CDR3 length is 13 residues. CDR3 sequence reads: CASSEGRGTEAFF. The CDR3 bases are TGTGCCAGCAGTGAGGGCAGGGGCACTGAAGCTTTCTTT.

This clone has a handful of counts. V usage is TRBV5-1 and J usage is TRBJ2-2; tentatively, D is TRBD2 (6 bases). The V end was cut by 2 bases, the J end by 3 bases, with 8 bases between. The CDR3 contains 14 residues. Germline V gives CDR1 SGHRS, CDR2 YFSETQ. As DNA, the CDR3 is TGCGCCAGCAGCTTCGGGACTCACACCGGGGAGCTGTTTTTT. Translation: CASSFGTHTGELFF.

The V gene is TRBV15, the J gene TRBJ1-1; TRBD1 might be the D (5 bases). The germline gives CDR1 LNHNV, CDR2 YYDKDF (reference sequence). The CDR3 has 12 residues. V shed 11 bases and J shed 1 base, with 11 bases lying between them. CDR3 nucleotides: TGTGCCGCAGGGATCGGGAACACTGAAGCTTTCTTT. Its translation is CAAGIGNTEAFF.

This clone was seen a handful of times. The chain joins TRBV2 to TRBJ2-7, with D maybe TRBD2 (6 bases). V dropped 6 bases and J dropped 2 bases, with 14 bases sitting between them. In germline, CDR1 is SNHLY, CDR2 FYNNEI. There are 14 residues in the CDR3. CDR3: CASREGRITYEQYF. For the CDR3, the DNA is TGTGCCAGCAGGGAGGGCCGGATTACCTACGAGCAGTACTTC. Looking up the rest from reference TRBV2 and TRBJ2-7 gives the full variable domain: EPEVTQTPSHQVTQMGQEVILRCVPISNHLYFYWYRQILGQKVEFLVSFYNNEISEKSEIFDDQFSVERPDGSNFTLKIRSTKLEDSAMYFCASREGRITYEQYFGPGTRLTVT.

The chain is built from TRBV19 and TRBJ1-5; 8 nucleotides align to TRBD1. The CDR3 spans 15 residues. Germline values: CDR1 LNHDA, CDR2 SQIVND (reference sequence). The J segment lost 7 bases and the V segment lost 1 base, leaving 6 bases of the junction unmatched. In DNA form, the CDR3 reads TGTGCCAGTAGTATAGCCGACAGGGGAGGACAGCCCCAGCATTTT. This sequence encodes CASSIADRGGQPQHF.

This clone is a singleton in its sample. This chain joins TRBV6-5 and TRBJ2-5; 7 nucleotides align to TRBD2. The CDR3 is 14 residues long. J was trimmed by 5 bases and V by 6 bases; bases with no gene match: 9. CDR1 is MNHEY, CDR2 SVGAGI, per germline. CDR3 nucleotide sequence: TGTGCCAGCAGCTTGGGAAGACTAGCCGAGACCCAGTACTTC. This encodes CASSLGRLAETQYF.

V gene TRBV5-6 combines with J gene TRBJ1-6; 8 bases are shared with TRBD1. CDR3 length equals 16 residues. After removal of 4 bases from V and 10 bases from J, the junction contained 13 bases not matched to a gene. Germline CDR1 and CDR2: SGHDT and YYEEEE. CDR3: CASSKAWTGPESPLHF. The CDR3 DNA follows: TGTGCCAGCAGCAAAGCTTGGACAGGGCCTGAATCACCCCTCCACTTT.

This clone has just one count. Different DNA sequences within this sample yield the same CDR3. This chain joins TRBV9 and TRBJ2-2; 8 bases align to TRBD1. Trimming removed 4 bases from V and 6 bases from J; junction bases left unmatched: 5. The CDR3 sequence is 14 residues long. Germline CDR1 and CDR2: SGDLS and YYNGEE. The CDR3, as DNA: TGTGCCAGCAGCCTCACAGGGGGTGCCGGGGAGCTGTTTTTT. Translation gives CASSLTGGAGELFF. The variable domain in full, with the rest retrieved from reference TRBV9 and TRBJ2-2, is DSGVTQTPKHLITATGQRVTLRCSPRSGDLSVYWYQQSLDQGLQFLIQYYNGEERAKGNILERFSAQQFPDLHSELNLSSLELGDSALYFCASSLTGGAGELFFGEGSRLTVL.

The rearrangement joins TRBV3-1 (or the pseudogene TRBV3-2) to TRBJ1-2; D call uncertain. This CDR3 spans 13 amino acids. Trimming left V 1 base short and J 2 bases short, with 5 bases between. Germline V CDR1 and CDR2: LGHDT, YNNKEL (reference sequence). The CDR3 here is CASSQVSNYGYTF. For the CDR3, the DNA is TGTGCCAGCAGCCAAGTAAGCAACTATGGCTACACCTTC.

This clone has only a few counts. This chain uses TRBV4-1 with TRBJ1-5; the match to TRBD1 covers 7 bases. V lost 6 bases and J lost 3; bases outside the gene matches: 5. Germline CDR1 is MGHRA and CDR2 is YSYEKL. The CDR3 consists of 14 residues. The CDR3 coding sequence is TGCGCCAGCAGTCTTGACAGGGACAATCAGCCCCAGCATTTT. Its translation: CASSLDRDNQPQHF.

This clone is a singleton in its sample. The V and J genes are TRBV5-1 and TRBJ1-6, with D perhaps matching TRBD1 (6 bases). The CDR3 consists of 15 residues. V dropped 4 bases and J dropped 7 bases, with 15 bases sitting between them. CDR1 is SGHRS and CDR2 is YFSETQ in the germline V gene. The DNA for the CDR3 is TGCGCCAGCAGCGAGACGGGACAAGCCAATTCACCCCTCCACTTT. Translation gives CASSETGQANSPLHF.